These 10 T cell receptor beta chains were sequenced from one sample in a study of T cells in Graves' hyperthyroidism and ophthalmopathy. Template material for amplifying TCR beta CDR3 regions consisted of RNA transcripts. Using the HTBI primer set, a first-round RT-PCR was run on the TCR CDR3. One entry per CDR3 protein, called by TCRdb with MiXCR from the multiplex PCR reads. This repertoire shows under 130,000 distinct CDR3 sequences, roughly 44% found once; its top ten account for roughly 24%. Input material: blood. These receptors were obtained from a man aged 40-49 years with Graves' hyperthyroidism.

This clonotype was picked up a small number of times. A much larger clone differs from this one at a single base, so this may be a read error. The CDR3 reads CASTSLRTDSGQYF. CDR3 bases: TGTGCCAGCACCTCATTGCGAACGGACTCCGGGCAGTACTTC. V usage is TRBV5-6 and J usage is TRBJ2-7; D perhaps matches TRBD2 (5 bases). The CDR3 length is 14 residues. V lost 6 bases and J 9 bases, leaving 22 bases between the germline ends. Germline assignment: CDR1 SGHDT and CDR2 YYEEEE.

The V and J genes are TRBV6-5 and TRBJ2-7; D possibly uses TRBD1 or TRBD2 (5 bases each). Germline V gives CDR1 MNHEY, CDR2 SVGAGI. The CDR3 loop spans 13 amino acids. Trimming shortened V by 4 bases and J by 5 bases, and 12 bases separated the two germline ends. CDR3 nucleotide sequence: TGTGCCAGCAGTTCCACGGGACGCAACGAGCAGTACTTC. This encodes CASSSTGRNEQYF.

CDR3 bases: TGCGCCAGCGGCCGAAGTGGGCGGGGGGGCAATCAGCCCCAGCATTTT. As protein: CASGRSGRGGNQPQHF. The chain carries TRBV10-2 and TRBJ1-5; D possibly corresponds to TRBD1 (5 bases). The CDR3 length is 16 residues. The V and J ends lost 8 bases and 2 bases respectively, with 19 bases between them. Germline V lookup: CDR1 WSHSY, CDR2 SAAADI.

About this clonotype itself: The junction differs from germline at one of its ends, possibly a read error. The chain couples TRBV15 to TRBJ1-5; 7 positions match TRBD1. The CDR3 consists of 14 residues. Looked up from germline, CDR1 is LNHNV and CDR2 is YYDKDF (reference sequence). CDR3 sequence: CATSTNPGQKPQHF. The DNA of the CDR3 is TGTGCCACCAGCACGAACCCGGGACAGAAGCCGCAGCATTTT.

CDR3: CSADGRAHGYTF. The CDR3 DNA follows: TGCAGTGCTGACGGGAGGGCTCATGGCTACACCTTC. The V call is TRBV20-1, the J call TRBJ1-2; D not certain. Per germline, CDR1 DFQATT and CDR2 SNEGSKA (reference sequence). The CDR3 has 12 amino acids. The ends were cut back, 5 bases at V and 6 bases at J, with 13 bases in the middle.

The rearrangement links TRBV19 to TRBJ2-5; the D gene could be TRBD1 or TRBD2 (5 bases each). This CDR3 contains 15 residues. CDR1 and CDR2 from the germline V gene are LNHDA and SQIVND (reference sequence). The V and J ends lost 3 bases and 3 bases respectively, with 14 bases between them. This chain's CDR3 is CASSIVRGGEETQYF. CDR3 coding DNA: TGTGCCAGTAGTATTGTGAGGGGCGGAGAAGAGACCCAGTACTTC.

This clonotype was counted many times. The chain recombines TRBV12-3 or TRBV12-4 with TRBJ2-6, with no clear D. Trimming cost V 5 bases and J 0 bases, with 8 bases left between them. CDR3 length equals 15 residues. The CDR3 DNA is TGTGCCAGCAGTAGGGAAGTCTCTGGGGCCAACGTCCTGACTTTC. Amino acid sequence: CASSREVSGANVLTF.

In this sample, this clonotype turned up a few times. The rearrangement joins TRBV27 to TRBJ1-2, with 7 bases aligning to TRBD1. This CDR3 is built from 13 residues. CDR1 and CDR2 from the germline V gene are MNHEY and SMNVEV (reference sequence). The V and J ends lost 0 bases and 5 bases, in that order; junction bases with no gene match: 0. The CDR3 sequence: CASSLSTGYGYTF. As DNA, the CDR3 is TGTGCCAGCAGTTTATCGACAGGGTATGGCTACACCTTC.

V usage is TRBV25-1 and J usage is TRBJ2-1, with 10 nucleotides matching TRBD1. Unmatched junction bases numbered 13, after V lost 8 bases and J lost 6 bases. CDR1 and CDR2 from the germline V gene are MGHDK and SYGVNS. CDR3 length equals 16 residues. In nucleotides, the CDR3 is TGTGCCAGCTCACCACTGGGGGGACAGGGGAGCAATGAGCAGTTCTTC. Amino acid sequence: CASSPLGGQGSNEQFF.

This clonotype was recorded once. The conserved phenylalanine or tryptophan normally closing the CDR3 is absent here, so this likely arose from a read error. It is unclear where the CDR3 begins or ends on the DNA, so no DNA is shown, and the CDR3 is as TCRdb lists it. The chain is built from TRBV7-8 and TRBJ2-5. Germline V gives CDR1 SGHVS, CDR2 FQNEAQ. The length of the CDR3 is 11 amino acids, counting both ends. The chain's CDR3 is CASSFQETRYL.